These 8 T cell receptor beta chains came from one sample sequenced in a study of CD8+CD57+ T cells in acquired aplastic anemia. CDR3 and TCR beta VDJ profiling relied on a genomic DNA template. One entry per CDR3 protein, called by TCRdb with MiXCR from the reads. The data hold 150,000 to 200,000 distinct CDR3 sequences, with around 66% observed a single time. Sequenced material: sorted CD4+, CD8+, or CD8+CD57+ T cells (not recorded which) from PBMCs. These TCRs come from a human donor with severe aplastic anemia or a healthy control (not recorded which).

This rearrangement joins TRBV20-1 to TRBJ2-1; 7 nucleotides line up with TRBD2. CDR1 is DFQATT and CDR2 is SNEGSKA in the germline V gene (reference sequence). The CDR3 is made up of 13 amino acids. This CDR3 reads CSFYAGVGNEQFF. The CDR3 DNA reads TGCAGCTTCTATGCGGGGGTTGGTAATGAGCAGTTCTTC.

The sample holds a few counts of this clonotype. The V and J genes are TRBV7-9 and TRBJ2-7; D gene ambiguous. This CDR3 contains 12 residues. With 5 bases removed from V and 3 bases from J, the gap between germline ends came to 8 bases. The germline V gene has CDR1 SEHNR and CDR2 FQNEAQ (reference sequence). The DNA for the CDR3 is TGTGCCAGCAGCCGGACCCTCTACGAGCAGTACTTC. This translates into CASSRTLYEQYF.

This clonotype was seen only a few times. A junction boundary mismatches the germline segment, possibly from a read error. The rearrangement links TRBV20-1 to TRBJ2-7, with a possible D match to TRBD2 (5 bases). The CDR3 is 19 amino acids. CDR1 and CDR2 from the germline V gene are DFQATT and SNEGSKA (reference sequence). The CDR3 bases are TGCGGTGCTAGAGCCATTATCCCGTTCGGGAAAGTCGGGTCTTACGAGCAGTACTTC. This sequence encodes CGARAIIPFGKVGSYEQYF.

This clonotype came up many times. In DNA, the CDR3 is TGTGCCAGCACCCCCCTGGGTGGGGGGGCAGGCTCCTACGAGCAGTACTTC. Residues: CASTPLGGGAGSYEQYF. The chain links TRBV7-8 to TRBJ2-7, with D perhaps TRBD2 (7 bases). The CDR3 is 17 residues long. Germline V gene sequence: CDR1 SGHVS, CDR2 FQNEAQ. The V and J ends lost 7 bases and 0 bases respectively, with 22 bases between them.

The CDR3 protein is CASSLGLAGRLGEQFF. In DNA form, the CDR3 reads TGTGCCAGCAGCTTAGGACTAGCGGGACGACTAGGGGAGCAGTTCTTC. The chain has TRBV11-3 and TRBJ2-1, with 11 positions matching TRBD2. The CDR3 spans 16 residues. V gave up 1 base and J gave up 10 bases; unmatched junction bases: 9. Germline CDR1 and CDR2: SGHNT and YENEEA. Combining the CDR3 with reference TRBV11-3 and TRBJ2-1 gives the whole variable domain EAGVVQSPRYKIIEKKQPVAFWCNPISGHNTLYWYLQNLGQGPELLIRYENEEAVDDSQLPKDRFSAERLKGVDSTLKIQPAELGDSAVYLCASSLGLAGRLGEQFFGPGTRLTVL.

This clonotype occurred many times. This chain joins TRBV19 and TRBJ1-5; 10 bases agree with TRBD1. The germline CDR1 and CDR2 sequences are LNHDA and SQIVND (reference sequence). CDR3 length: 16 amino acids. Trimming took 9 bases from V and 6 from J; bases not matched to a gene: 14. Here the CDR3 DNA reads TGTGCCAGCGACAGGGGGCCGGCCGGGGGTAGTCAGCCCCAGCATTTT. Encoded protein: CASDRGPAGGSQPQHF.

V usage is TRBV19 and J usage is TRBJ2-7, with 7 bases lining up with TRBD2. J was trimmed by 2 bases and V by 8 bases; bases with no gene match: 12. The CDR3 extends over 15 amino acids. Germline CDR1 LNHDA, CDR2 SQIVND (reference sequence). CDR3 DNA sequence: TGTGCCAGTTCCGGGGCTAGCGGAAGCACCTACGAGCAGTACTTC. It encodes CASSGASGSTYEQYF.

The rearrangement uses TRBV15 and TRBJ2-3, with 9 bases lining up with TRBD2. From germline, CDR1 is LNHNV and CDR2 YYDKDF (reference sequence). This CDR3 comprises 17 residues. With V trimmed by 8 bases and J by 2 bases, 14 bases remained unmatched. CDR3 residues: CATSSGKTQPSTDTQYF. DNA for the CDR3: TGTGCCACCTCTAGCGGGAAAACTCAACCCTCCACAGATACGCAGTATTTT. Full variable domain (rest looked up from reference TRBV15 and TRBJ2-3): DAMVIQNPRYQVTQFGKPVTLSCSQTLNHNVMYWYQQKSSQAPKLLFHYYDKDFNNEADTPDNFQSRRPNTSFCFLDIRSPGLGDTAMYLCATSSGKTQPSTDTQYFGPGTRLTVL.